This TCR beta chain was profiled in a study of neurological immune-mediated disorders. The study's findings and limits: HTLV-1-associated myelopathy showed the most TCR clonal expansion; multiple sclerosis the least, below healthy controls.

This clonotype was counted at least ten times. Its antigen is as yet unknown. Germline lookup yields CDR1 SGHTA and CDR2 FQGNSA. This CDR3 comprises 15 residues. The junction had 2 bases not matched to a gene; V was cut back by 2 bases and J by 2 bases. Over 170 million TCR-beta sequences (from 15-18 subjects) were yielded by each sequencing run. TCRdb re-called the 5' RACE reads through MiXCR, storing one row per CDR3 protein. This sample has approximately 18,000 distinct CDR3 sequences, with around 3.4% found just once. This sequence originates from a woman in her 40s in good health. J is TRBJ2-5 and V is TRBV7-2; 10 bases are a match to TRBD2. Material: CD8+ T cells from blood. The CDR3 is CASSLTSGEQETQYF. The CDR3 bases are TGTGCCAGCAGCTTAACTAGCGGGGAACAAGAGACCCAGTACTTC. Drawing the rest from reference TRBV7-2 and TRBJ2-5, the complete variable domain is GAGVSQSPSNKVTEKGKDVELRCDPISGHTALYWYRQSLGQGLEFLIYFQGNSAPDKSGLPSDRFSAERTGGSVSTLTIQRTQQEDSAVYLCASSLTSGEQETQYFGPGTRLLVL.